Below, 11 T cell receptor beta chains from the same sample are listed, as sequenced in a study of post-analysis software for immune sequencing data. Study conclusions and caveats: Roughly 5 TRBV segments occurring more often in patients than controls included TRBV5-6, TRBV5-1 and TRBV20-1.

TCR beta cDNA libraries had unique molecular identifiers. Each CDR3 protein gets one entry after TCRdb re-called the PCR reads with MiXCR. Of fewer than 900,000 distinct CDR3 sequences in the sample, approximately 44% were seen once. The antigens these receptors bind are not known. The sequencing input was blood. Source of these receptors: a girl aged 10-17 years with multiple sclerosis.

This clonotype was detected only a few times. CDR3 coding DNA: TGTGCCACCCACGGGACACACAATGAGCAGTTCTTC. Its translation: CATHGTHNEQFF. The chain uses TRBV15 and TRBJ2-1; weak D call: TRBD1 (6 bases). Trimming shortened V by 8 bases and J by 5 bases, and 10 bases separated the two germline ends. Germline assignment: CDR1 LNHNV and CDR2 YYDKDF (reference sequence). CDR3 length equals 12 residues.

The chain uses TRBV29-1 and TRBJ1-2; D is unclear. In germline, CDR1 is SQVTM, CDR2 ANQGSEA. Trimming pared 5 bases from V and 2 bases from J, leaving 15 bases between. The CDR3 spans 14 residues. The CDR3 protein is CSVTLTDGNYGYTF. The CDR3 DNA follows: TGCAGCGTTACTTTGACGGACGGCAACTATGGCTACACCTTC.

The genes are TRBV7-2 and TRBJ2-7; TRBD2 aligns across 7 bases. The CDR3 extends over 14 amino acids. With 5 bases clipped from V and 7 bases from J, the junction kept 11 bases outside the gene matches. Germline V lookup: CDR1 SGHTA, CDR2 FQGNSA. The CDR3 DNA reads as TGTGCCAGCAGCCCCCGGACGTGGGGGGGTGAGCAGTACTTC. This sequence encodes CASSPRTWGGEQYF.

This clonotype was observed a few times. The chain employs TRBV9 and TRBJ2-1, with D tentatively TRBD1 or TRBD2 (6 bases each). This CDR3 has 16 amino acids. Germline CDR1 reads SGDLS; CDR2 reads YYNGEE. V shed 3 bases and J shed 4 bases, with 17 bases lying between them. CDR3 sequence: CASSAFSGGGYNEQFF. In nucleotides, the CDR3 is TGTGCCAGCAGCGCCTTTAGCGGAGGGGGGTACAATGAGCAGTTCTTC.

The table lists this clonotype with a few counts. V gene TRBV20-1 combines with J gene TRBJ1-6; 7 positions agree with TRBD1. This CDR3 spans 16 amino acids. J was trimmed by 10 bases and V by 0 bases; bases with no gene match: 12. Germline V gene data show CDR1 as DFQATT and CDR2 as SNEGSKA (reference sequence). The CDR3 sequence: CSARDDHGTERSPLHF. CDR3 nucleotides: TGCAGTGCTAGAGATGACCACGGGACAGAGAGATCACCCCTCCACTTT.

This clonotype was seen a few times. The chain is built from TRBV29-1 and TRBJ1-2; D gene unclear. CDR3 length: 11 residues. The V end was cut by 3 bases, the J end by 6 bases, with 8 bases between. Germline lookup yields CDR1 SQVTM and CDR2 ANQGSEA. The DNA for the CDR3 is TGCAGCGTTGACCCAGTCAATGGCTACACCTTC. This translates into CSVDPVNGYTF.

This clonotype was counted between two and nine times. The chain is built from TRBV7-9 and TRBJ2-7; weak D call: TRBD2 (5 bases). The CDR3 has 14 amino acids. Per germline, CDR1 SEHNR and CDR2 FQNEAQ (reference sequence). The ends were cut back, 5 bases at V and 1 base at J, with 12 bases in the middle. This CDR3 reads CASSRTPHSYEQYF. DNA of the CDR3: TGTGCCAGCAGCCGGACTCCCCATTCCTACGAGCAGTACTTC.

The rearrangement links TRBV6-6 to TRBJ1-4, with a tentative D call TRBD1 (6 bases). V lost 7 bases, J lost 7 bases, and 16 bases lay in between. The V gene's germline CDR1 is MNHNY and CDR2 SVGAGI (reference sequence). The CDR3 totals 14 residues. The CDR3 nucleotides read TGTGCCAGCAAGAGGGGGAATGGAGGTGAAAAACTGTTTTTT. Protein: CASKRGNGGEKLFF.

This clonotype has a handful of counts. The chain recombines TRBV20-1 with TRBJ2-7; 11 bases fit TRBD2. V lost 5 bases to trimming and J lost 5 bases; unmatched junction nucleotides: 5. The CDR3 covers 13 residues. The V gene's germline CDR1 is DFQATT and CDR2 SNEGSKA (reference sequence). DNA of the CDR3: TGCAGTGCTCCTAGCGGGAGGCCCAACGAGCAGTACTTC. This translates into CSAPSGRPNEQYF.

The rearrangement uses TRBV29-1 and TRBJ2-4; 9 bases align to TRBD1. The better agreement between TRBJ2-7 and the DNA end casts doubt on the J call. Germline CDR1 SQVTM, CDR2 ANQGSEA. The CDR3 spans 14 residues. CDR3 sequence: CSVGMTGGASEQYF. In nucleotides, the CDR3 is TGCAGCGTTGGGATGACAGGGGGGGCTTCCGAGCAGTACTTC.

V gene TRBV6-6 combines with J gene TRBJ2-7, with D perhaps being TRBD1 or TRBD2 (5 bases each). The germline CDR1 and CDR2 sequences are MNHNY and SVGAGI (reference sequence). Trimming pared 7 bases from V and 2 bases from J, leaving 21 bases between. This CDR3 contains 16 residues. CDR3 sequence (DNA): TGTGCCAGCACCGGCCCCGGGACGCCTCAAACCTACGAGCAGTACTTC. It yields the protein CASTGPGTPQTYEQYF.